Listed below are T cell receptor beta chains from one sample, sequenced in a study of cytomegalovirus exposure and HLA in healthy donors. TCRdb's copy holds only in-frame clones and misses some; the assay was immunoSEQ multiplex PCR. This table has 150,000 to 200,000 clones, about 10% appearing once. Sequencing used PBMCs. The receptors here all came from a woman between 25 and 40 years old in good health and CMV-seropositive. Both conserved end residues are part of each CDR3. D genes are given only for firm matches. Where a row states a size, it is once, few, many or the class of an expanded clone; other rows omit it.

TGTGCCAGCTCACCACCCCTCAGGGGGCGCACAGATACGCAGTATTTT	CASSPPLRGRTDTQYF	few	TRBV18	TRBJ2-3	TRBD1
TGCGCCAGCAGCCCCTCGGACAGTTCCTACGAGCAGTACTTC	CASSPSDSSYEQYF	few	TRBV5-1	TRBJ2-7	NA
TGCGCCAGCAGCTTGCCTCAGGGGAGTGGGACCCAGTACTTC	CASSLPQGSGTQYF	few	TRBV5-1	TRBJ2-5	NA
TGTGCCAGCAGCTTAATCGCCGGGCACAGGGGCCAAGAGACCCAGTACTTC	CASSLIAGHRGQETQYF	NA	TRBV7-9	TRBJ2-5	TRBD1
TGCGCCAGCAGTGATTCGGTAGCGGAAGAGACCCAGTACTTC	CASSDSVAEETQYF	NA	TRBV10-1	TRBJ2-5	NA
TGTGCCAGCAGTGCATCCTCTCGCACAGGGGGTTGGTGGACAGATACGCAGTATTTT	CASSASSRTGGWWTDTQYF	few	TRBV6-1	TRBJ2-3	TRBD1
TGTGCCAGCAGTGAACCGGGACTAGCGGGGACCTACGAGCAGTACTTC	CASSEPGLAGTYEQYF	NA	TRBV6-1	TRBJ2-7	TRBD2
TGCAGCGTTGAAGGGACAGGGACCTATTATGGCTACACCTTC	CSVEGTGTYYGYTF	few	TRBV29-1	TRBJ1-2	TRBD1
TGTGCCAGCAGCTTTGATGAGCGTTACGAGCAGTACTTC	CASSFDERYEQYF	few	TRBV5-4	TRBJ2-7	NA
TGTGCCAGTAGTAGCCAGGGGTTTGAACTAAACTATGGCTACACCTTC	CASSSQGFELNYGYTF	NA	TRBV19	TRBJ1-2	NA
TGTGCCAGCTCACTAAACGGACTAGCGGGGCCCACAGATACGCAGTATTTT	CASSLNGLAGPTDTQYF	NA	TRBV18	TRBJ2-3	TRBD2
TGTGCCAGTAGGGTTGGGGGGTTGGGAGGGTATAGCAATCAGCCCCAGCATTTT	CASRVGGLGGYSNQPQHF	NA	TRBV19	TRBJ1-5	NA
TGTGCCAGCAGTGAGCACACCTACAATGAGCAGTTCTTC	CASSEHTYNEQFF	few	TRBV2	TRBJ2-1	NA
TGTGCCAGCAGCCCCGAAGGGGAGGGGTACAATGAGCAGTTCTTC	CASSPEGEGYNEQFF	NA	TRBV9	TRBJ2-1	TRBD2
TGTGCCAGTAGTACGGAGAGGGATCAGCCCCAGCATTTT	CASSTERDQPQHF	NA	TRBV19	TRBJ1-5	NA
TGCGCCAGCAGCACCCGGACAGGTTTGGCTTCCGACACCATATATTTT	CASSTRTGLASDTIYF	few	TRBV5-1	TRBJ1-3	TRBD1
TGTGCCAGCAGCGGGGCAACCGGGGAGCTGTTTTTT	CASSGATGELFF	few	TRBV7-6	TRBJ2-2	NA
TGTGCCAGCTTTTGGGACATCAGCAATCAGCCCCAGCATTTT	CASFWDISNQPQHF	few	TRBV6-1	TRBJ1-5	NA
TGTGCCCTTTTGGCACGTGGCTACACCTTC	CALLARGYTF	NA	TRBV2	TRBJ1-2	NA
TGTGCCAGCAGCGCTGGATCTAGCGGGAGCCACAATGAGCAGTTCTTC	CASSAGSSGSHNEQFF	few	TRBV9	TRBJ2-1	TRBD2
TGTGCCAGCAGTGGGATAGCGGGAGGGCCAGATACGCAGTATTTT	CASSGIAGGPDTQYF	many	TRBV6-1	TRBJ2-3	TRBD2
TGTGCCAGCAGCCAGGGGAACGAGCAGTACTTC	CASSQGNEQYF	NA	TRBV13	TRBJ2-7	NA
TGTGCCAGCACCATACAAGGGGCGGACACTGAAGCTTTCTTT	CASTIQGADTEAFF	few	TRBV7-3	TRBJ1-1	NA
TGCGCCAGCAGCCCCCGAGGCCCTAGCGGAAACTACGAGCAGTACTTC	CASSPRGPSGNYEQYF	few	TRBV4-1	TRBJ2-7	TRBD2
TGTGCCAGCAGCTTTCTTGCGGGAGGGCCTGGTTACGAGCAGTACTTC	CASSFLAGGPGYEQYF	few	TRBV11-2	TRBJ2-7	TRBD2
TGTGCCAGCAGCTTAGTGGGGGGGTTCGAGCAGTACTTC	CASSLVGGFEQYF	few	TRBV7-9	TRBJ2-7	TRBD2
TGTGCCAGCACCGAAGGACAAAACTATGGCTACACCTTC	CASTEGQNYGYTF	few	TRBV25-1	TRBJ1-2	NA
TGCGCCAGCAGCCAAGAACAGGGACAGCCTAACTATGGCTACACCTTC	CASSQEQGQPNYGYTF	NA	TRBV4-1	TRBJ1-2	TRBD1
TGCGCCAGCAGCCTCCGACTAGCGGGAAACACCGGGGAGCTGTTTTTT	CASSLRLAGNTGELFF	few	TRBV5-1	TRBJ2-2	TRBD2
TGTGCCAGCACCGTCGGACAGGGCAACTATGGCTACACCTTC	CASTVGQGNYGYTF	many	TRBV6-1	TRBJ1-2	TRBD1
TGTGCCAGCAGTCGCGAAGGTTGGGGGGGCGAGCAGTACTTC	CASSREGWGGEQYF	NA	TRBV6-5	TRBJ2-7	TRBD2
TGTGCCAGCACCGGGGGGCCTTTGAAGACCCAGTACTTC	CASTGGPLKTQYF	NA	TRBV5-4	TRBJ2-5	NA
TGTGCCAGCAGTTCCGCCGGGACAGGGCGAAACACCATATATTTT	CASSSAGTGRNTIYF	NA	TRBV27	TRBJ1-3	TRBD1